The 25 T cell receptor beta chains below were found in one sample sequenced in a study of blood T cell repertoires in COVID-19. The data were produced by immunoSEQ multiplex PCR, yet TCRdb's version contains in-frame clones alone and is incomplete. The table lists under 95,000 clones, approximately 85% of them singletons. What was sequenced was peripheral blood. The receptors here all came from a human donor in a cohort sampled during active COVID-19.

This clone was observed once. The V and J genes are TRBV25-1 and TRBJ2-3; D remains unclear. V lost 7 bases to trimming and J lost 2 bases, with 10 bases between them. There are 13 residues in the CDR3. Germline V gene data show CDR1 as MGHDK and CDR2 as SYGVNS. The CDR3 region has the DNA TGTGCCAGCATACGCGGATACACAGATACGCAGTATTTT. This sequence encodes CASIRGYTDTQYF.

CDR3: CASSLNSYYGYTF. As DNA, the CDR3 is TGTGCCAGCAGTTTGAACAGTTACTATGGCTACACCTTC. The genes are TRBV28 and TRBJ1-2; D uncertain. The V gene lost 3 bases and the J gene lost 3 bases, with 8 bases spanning the gap. CDR1 is MDHEN, CDR2 SYDVKM, per germline. CDR3 length: 13 amino acids.

The rearrangement joins TRBV29-1 to TRBJ1-2; 7 bases are a match to TRBD1. Germline V gene data show CDR1 as SQVTM and CDR2 as ANQGSEA. The CDR3 has 12 residues. With 7 bases clipped from V and 8 bases from J, the junction kept 10 bases outside the gene matches. Here the CDR3 DNA reads TGCAGCGGGACAGGAGGGGACCGGGGCTACACCTTC. Protein product: CSGTGGDRGYTF.

The chain carries TRBV2 and TRBJ2-3; maybe TRBD2 (6 bases). The germline V and J ends were trimmed by 6 bases and 0 bases, with 13 bases remaining between them. Germline-derived CDR1 and CDR2 are SNHLY and FYNNEI. The CDR3 extends over 15 amino acids. CDR3 amino acids: CASSRSGPSTDTQYF. Here the CDR3 DNA reads TGTGCCAGCAGCCGGAGCGGGCCTAGCACAGATACGCAGTATTTT.

The genes are TRBV5-1 and TRBJ2-3, with D possibly being TRBD1 (5 bases). The ends were cut back, 0 bases at V and 4 bases at J, with 9 bases in the middle. Germline lookup yields CDR1 SGHRS and CDR2 YFSETQ. The CDR3 totals 14 residues. CDR3 nucleotide sequence: TGCGCCAGCAGCTTGGCGCAGGGATCAGATACGCAGTATTTT. Amino acid sequence: CASSLAQGSDTQYF.

This rearrangement joins TRBV11-2 to TRBJ2-5; no reliable D call. V lost 1 base and J lost 0, with 12 bases in between. The CDR3 loop spans 16 amino acids. Germline V gives CDR1 SGHAT, CDR2 FQNNGV. This chain's CDR3 is CASSLGAIGYQETQYF. The CDR3 DNA is TGTGCCAGCAGCTTAGGGGCCATTGGGTACCAAGAGACCCAGTACTTC.

J is TRBJ2-5 and V is TRBV11-1; perhaps TRBD1 as D (6 bases). Trimming removed 7 bases at V and 5 bases at J, with 17 bases between. Per the germline V gene, CDR1 is SGHAT and CDR2 is FQDESV (reference sequence). This CDR3 region has 14 residues. The CDR3 region has the DNA TGTGCCAGCACCAGCCGTTGGGGGCGTGAGACCCAGTACTTC. Translation: CASTSRWGRETQYF.

The sample holds one count of this clone. The CDR3 sequence is CASSLRLRQAPSWTQYF. CDR3 nucleotide sequence: TGTGCCAGCAGCTTACGTTTGCGACAGGCCCCTTCTTGGACCCAGTACTTC. This chain joins TRBV7-2 and TRBJ2-5, with a tentative D call TRBD1 (6 bases). Trimming pared 2 bases from V and 7 bases from J, leaving 23 bases between. Germline V gene data show CDR1 as SGHTA and CDR2 as FQGNSA. This CDR3 contains 17 residues.

The chain combines TRBV28 with TRBJ2-3, with D unresolved. This CDR3 region has 15 residues. Trimming stripped 7 bases from V and 0 bases from J, with 14 bases between. Germline CDR1 and CDR2: MDHEN and SYDVKM. The CDR3, as DNA: TGTGCCAGCACCCTACTGGGCTCTAGCACAGATACGCAGTATTTT. Amino acids: CASTLLGSSTDTQYF.

The chain recombines TRBV14 with TRBJ2-2; the D gene is possibly TRBD2 (5 bases). Trimming took 0 bases from V and 5 from J, leaving 10 bases between them. The CDR3 has 15 amino acids. CDR1 and CDR2 (germline): SGHDN, FVKESK. This CDR3 is CASSQDGGTTGELFF. The CDR3 nucleotides are TGTGCCAGCAGCCAAGATGGAGGAACAACCGGGGAGCTGTTTTTT.

The chain uses TRBV2 and TRBJ1-3, with TRBD1 matching 7 bases. In germline, CDR1 is SNHLY, CDR2 FYNNEI. J gave up 3 bases and V 7 bases, and 15 bases lay outside the gene matches. The CDR3 runs 17 residues. The CDR3, as DNA: TGTGCCAGCACCCTAAGAAGTGGAGGGGGCAGTGGAAACACCATATATTTT. Encoded protein: CASTLRSGGGSGNTIYF.

The chain employs TRBV2 and TRBJ1-1; D unresolved. The CDR3 loop spans 11 amino acids. The V gene's germline CDR1 is SNHLY and CDR2 FYNNEI. V was trimmed by 6 bases and J by 7 bases, leaving 9 bases between them. CDR3 sequence: CASSPAREAFF. CDR3 sequence (DNA): TGTGCCAGCAGCCCAGCGCGTGAAGCTTTCTTT.

The J gene is TRBJ1-5, the V gene TRBV7-2; perhaps TRBD1 as D (6 bases). The germline gives CDR1 SGHTA, CDR2 FQGNSA. The V gene lost 5 bases and the J gene lost 6 bases, with 11 bases spanning the gap. CDR3 length: 13 residues. CDR3 amino acids: CASSPRDIQPQHF. The CDR3 DNA reads as TGTGCCAGCAGCCCCCGGGACATTCAGCCCCAGCATTTT.

This clone was observed a single time. The DNA for the CDR3 is TGTGCCAGCAGCAACTGGGCAGTGCAAGAGACCCAGTACTTC. Its protein is CASSNWAVQETQYF. This sequence joins TRBV21-1 and TRBJ2-5; the DNA was not used to check the table's D call, TRBD1. TRBV21-1 is described as a pseudogene. CDR3 length: 14 amino acids.

The rearrangement uses TRBV24-1 and TRBJ2-2; maybe TRBD1 (5 bases). The CDR3 runs to 14 residues. Trimming stripped 7 bases from V and 0 bases from J, with 8 bases between. Germline V gene lookup returns CDR1 KGHDR and CDR2 SFDVKD. CDR3 sequence: CATSGHSNTGELFF. CDR3 coding DNA: TGTGCCACCAGCGGACACTCGAACACCGGGGAGCTGTTTTTT.

The V gene is TRBV19, the J gene TRBJ2-2; D gene unclear. The CDR3 covers 14 residues. Trimming shortened V by 5 bases and J by 5 bases, and 12 bases separated the two germline ends. Germline assignment: CDR1 LNHDA and CDR2 SQIVND (reference sequence). This chain's CDR3 is CASSARFPTGELFF. CDR3 in DNA: TGTGCCAGTAGTGCCCGGTTCCCGACCGGGGAGCTGTTTTTT.

The V and J genes are TRBV30 and TRBJ1-1, with D possibly being TRBD1 (5 bases). Germline V gives CDR1 GTSNPN, CDR2 SVGIG (reference sequence). This CDR3 spans 17 amino acids. The germline V and J ends were trimmed by 2 bases and 4 bases, with 23 bases remaining between them. CDR3 loop: CAWSPTGGARLATEAFF. In nucleotides, the CDR3 is TGTGCCTGGAGTCCGACGGGAGGGGCGCGTCTGGCCACTGAAGCTTTCTTT.

The chain has TRBV6-5 and TRBJ1-1, with 11 bases fitting TRBD1. There are 14 residues in the CDR3. In germline, CDR1 is MNHEY, CDR2 SVGAGI. The V gene end was trimmed by 7 bases and the J gene end by 1 base; junction bases not matched to a gene: 2. The CDR3 nucleotides read TGTGCCAGCACCGGGACAGGGGGGAACACTGAAGCTTTCTTT. Residues: CASTGTGGNTEAFF.

CDR3 nucleotide sequence: TGTGCCAGTAGTCCTGTCATTAGCGGGAGAATGCAGGAGACCCAGTACTTC. Translation: CASSPVISGRMQETQYF. The genes are TRBV19 and TRBJ2-5, with 9 bases lining up with TRBD2. J gave up 5 bases and V 5 bases, and 15 bases lay outside the gene matches. Germline values: CDR1 LNHDA, CDR2 SQIVND (reference sequence). The CDR3 totals 17 residues.

The chain joins TRBV5-1 to TRBJ2-7, with D uncertain. Trimming removed 3 bases from V and 6 bases from J, with 22 bases in between. The CDR3 consists of 16 residues. Germline assignment: CDR1 SGHRS and CDR2 YFSETQ. The CDR3 protein is CASSSTIPFLASEQYF. As DNA, the CDR3 is TGCGCCAGCAGCTCTACTATCCCCTTTTTGGCGAGCGAGCAGTACTTC.

The V gene is TRBV25-1, the J gene TRBJ2-1, with 11 bases aligning to TRBD2. The CDR3 covers 14 residues. With 8 bases clipped from V and 6 bases from J, the junction kept 6 bases outside the gene matches. Germline assignment: CDR1 MGHDK and CDR2 SYGVNS. CDR3 DNA sequence: TGTGCCAGCGGCCGACTAGCGGGACTCAATGAGCAGTTCTTC. This translates into CASGRLAGLNEQFF.

As for this clone: The junction shows a germline mismatch at one end, possibly a read error. The J gene is TRBJ2-2, the V gene TRBV5-4, with TRBD2 identical over 7 bases. The CDR3 is 16 residues long. Per the germline V gene, CDR1 is SGHNT and CDR2 is YYREEE (reference sequence). The CDR3, as DNA: TGTGCCAGCAGTTTGGCAGGCGGGAGTTGGACCGGGGAGCTGTTTTTT. Translated, it gives CASSLAGGSWTGELFF. The complete variable domain, with remaining parts taken from reference TRBV5-4 and TRBJ2-2, reads ETGVTQSPTHLIKTRGQQVTLRCSSQSGHNTVSWYQQALGQGPQFIFQYYREEENGRGNFPPRFSGLQFPNYSSELNVNALELDDSALYLCASSLAGGSWTGELFFGEGSRLTVL.

The chain uses TRBV6-5 and TRBJ1-2; TRBD1 is a possible D gene (5 bases). CDR1 and CDR2 from the germline V gene are MNHEY and SVGAGI. This CDR3 has 13 residues. V dropped 6 bases and J dropped 14 bases, with 22 bases sitting between them. The CDR3, as DNA: TGTGCCAGCAGCGTCGACATGGGGCGAGATAATACCTTC. This gives the protein CASSVDMGRDNTF.

The rearrangement joins TRBV28 to TRBJ1-2; D might be TRBD1 (6 bases). The V end was cut by 4 bases, the J end by 3 bases, with 18 bases between. The CDR3 runs 16 residues. Germline loops: CDR1 MDHEN, CDR2 SYDVKM. CDR3 in DNA: TGTGCCAGCAGTTGGGGGCTATCTACGTCGGACTATGGCTACACCTTC. It specifies CASSWGLSTSDYGYTF.

The chain uses TRBV12-2 and TRBJ2-4; the table's D call, TRBD2, was not checked against the DNA. TRBV12-2 is given as a pseudogene. This CDR3 contains 16 residues. The CDR3 spells CASRSESGLAKNIQYF. In nucleotides, the CDR3 is TGTGCAAGTCGCTCAGAATCGGGTTTGGCCAAAAACATTCAGTACTTC.